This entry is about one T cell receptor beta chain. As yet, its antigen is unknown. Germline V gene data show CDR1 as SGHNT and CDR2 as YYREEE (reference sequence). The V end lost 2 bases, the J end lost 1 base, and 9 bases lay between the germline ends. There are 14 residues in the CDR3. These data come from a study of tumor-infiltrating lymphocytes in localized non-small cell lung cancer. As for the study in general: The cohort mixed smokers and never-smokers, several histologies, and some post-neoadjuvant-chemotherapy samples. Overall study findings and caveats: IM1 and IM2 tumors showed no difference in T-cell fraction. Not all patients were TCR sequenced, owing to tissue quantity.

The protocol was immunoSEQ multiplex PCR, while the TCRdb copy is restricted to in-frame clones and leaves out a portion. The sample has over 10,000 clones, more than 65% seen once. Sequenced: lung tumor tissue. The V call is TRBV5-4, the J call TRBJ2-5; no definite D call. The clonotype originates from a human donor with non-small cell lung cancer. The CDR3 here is CASSFGPLQETQYF. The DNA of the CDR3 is TGTGCCAGCAGCTTCGGACCGCTCCAAGAGACCCAGTACTTC.